This T cell receptor beta chain was identified during a study of molecular identifiers for immune sequencing clone quantification. General study findings and limits: Clones that had above 20 RNA copies took up over 99% of effector molecules but under 1% in naive cells.

Naive CD8 T cells were sorted as CD8+CD4-CCR7+CD45RA+. Preparation methods for the bulk TCR libraries were those previously described, with listed TCR primers. TCRdb redid the calling of the PCR reads with MiXCR, one entry per CDR3 protein. This table has hundreds of thousands of distinct CDR3 sequences, 25% appearing once. To note about this clonotype: Its antigen remains unidentified.

Trimming pared 0 bases from V and 4 bases from J, leaving 14 bases between. Germline CDR1 SGDLS, CDR2 YYNGEE. The CDR3 length is 15 residues. The chain combines TRBV9 with TRBJ2-7; no definite D call. This receptor was identified in a human donor in good health. Some libraries in this study had Jurkat cell RNA spiked in. Sequences were obtained from naive CD8+ T cells from blood, with Jurkat cell RNA spiked in. The subset was: FACS-sorted CD8+CD4-CCR7+CD45RA+ naive T cells. The CDR3 coding sequence is TGTGCCAGCAGCGTAGATCTGGGGTCGAGGTACGAGCAGTACTTC. Translating gives CASSVDLGSRYEQYF.